Shown below are 20 T cell receptor beta chains from a single sample sequenced in a study of cytomegalovirus exposure and HLA in healthy donors. The PCR used 60 Vbeta and 13 Jbeta primers. Profiling relied on immunoSEQ multiplex PCR, and the TCRdb table lists in-frame clones only, not all of them. The table lists 60,000 to 100,000 clones, around 78% of them singletons. Sequences were obtained from PBMCs. The source of these receptors is a male donor in good health and CMV-seropositive.

The chain recombines TRBV6-1 with TRBJ2-1, with 13 bases that match TRBD2. The CDR3 is 15 residues long. The germline V gene encodes CDR1 MNHNS and CDR2 SASEGT. After removal of 8 bases from V and 4 bases from J, the junction contained 5 bases not matched to a gene. CDR3 DNA: TGTGCCAGCGAAGGACTAGCGGGGGTATACAATGAGCAGTTCTTC. Protein sequence: CASEGLAGVYNEQFF.

V usage is TRBV28 and J usage is TRBJ1-6; D may be TRBD1 (5 bases). This CDR3 spans 14 amino acids. The germline CDR1 and CDR2 sequences are MDHEN and SYDVKM. Trimming shortened V by 5 bases and J by 10 bases, and 15 bases separated the two germline ends. The CDR3, as DNA: TGTGCCAGCAGTGGGGGAGGGGTGGGCTCACCCCTCCACTTT. Protein sequence: CASSGGGVGSPLHF.

This clone was detected only once. The rearrangement uses TRBV30 and TRBJ1-1; tentatively, D is TRBD1 (6 bases). This CDR3 contains 13 residues. Germline V gene data show CDR1 as GTSNPN and CDR2 as SVGIG (reference sequence). Trimming left V 2 bases short and J 7 bases short, with 14 bases between. CDR3 region: CAWSRRTVSEAFF. The CDR3 nucleotides are TGTGCCTGGAGTCGGCGGACAGTGAGTGAAGCTTTCTTT. Together with reference TRBV30 and TRBJ1-1, the CDR3 gives the full variable domain: SQTIHQWPATLVQPVGSPLSLECTVEGTSNPNLYWYRQAAGRGLQLLFYSVGIGQISSEVPQNLSASRPQDRQFILSSKKLLLSDSGFYLCAWSRRTVSEAFFGQGTRLTVV.

This chain links TRBV6-4 with TRBJ1-2; D gene uncertain. CDR1 and CDR2 (germline): MRHNA, SNTAGT. V was trimmed by 4 bases and J by 1 base, leaving 10 bases between them. The CDR3 has 14 amino acids. This CDR3 reads CASSVDGNNYGYTF. CDR3 nucleotides: TGTGCCAGCAGTGTAGACGGGAATAACTATGGCTACACCTTC.

The chain carries TRBV5-1 and TRBJ2-7; D not certain. CDR1 SGHRS and CDR2 YFSETQ come from the germline V gene. Trimming pared 0 bases from V and 7 bases from J, leaving 23 bases between. The CDR3 runs 17 residues. The CDR3 nucleotides are TGCGCCAGCAGCTTGGGTCCTGAGGCGGCTTTTTCTAGGGAGCAGTACTTC. The encoded protein is CASSLGPEAAFSREQYF.

This chain links TRBV28 with TRBJ2-7; 9 nucleotides line up with TRBD1. CDR1 MDHEN and CDR2 SYDVKM come from the germline V gene. There are 16 residues in the CDR3. The V and J ends lost 1 base and 6 bases, in that order; junction bases with no gene match: 10. The CDR3: CASSLYPGQGQGEQYF. CDR3 sequence (DNA): TGTGCCAGCAGTTTATACCCGGGACAGGGACAGGGCGAGCAGTACTTC.

About this clone itself: One end of the junction does not line up with germline, which may come from a read error. Other DNA sequences of this sample code for an identical CDR3. The CDR3 loop is CSVELRTSRELFF. The CDR3 nucleotides are TGCAGCGTTGAACTACGGACTAGCAGGGAGTTGTTTTTT. The chain carries TRBV29-1 and TRBJ2-2; 8 nucleotides agree with TRBD2. Germline V gives CDR1 SQVTM, CDR2 ANQGSEA. The CDR3 totals 13 residues.

The DNA of the CDR3 is TGTGCCATCAGTGAACGACAGGGCAACACCGGGGAGCTGTTTTTT. Its protein is CAISERQGNTGELFF. The V gene is TRBV10-3, the J gene TRBJ2-2; 7 nucleotides align to TRBD1. Trimming cost V 3 bases and J 2 bases; bases outside gene matches: 3. The germline V gene encodes CDR1 ENHRY and CDR2 SYGVKD. This CDR3 contains 15 residues.

Comment on this clone: The same CDR3 also results from other DNA sequences found in this sample. This rearrangement joins TRBV10-3 to TRBJ2-3, with a weak D call TRBD1 (6 bases). V was cut by 6 bases and J by 5 bases, with 21 bases left in between. Germline V gene sequence: CDR1 ENHRY, CDR2 SYGVKD. The CDR3 extends over 16 amino acids. CDR3 amino acids: CAISEIEGQWGDTQYF. The CDR3 DNA reads TGTGCCATCAGCGAGATCGAGGGACAATGGGGAGATACGCAGTATTTT.

This clone was seen at least ten times. V gene TRBV2 combines with J gene TRBJ1-4, with D perhaps TRBD1 (5 bases). CDR1 and CDR2 (germline): SNHLY, FYNNEI. Trimming pared 7 bases from V and 2 bases from J, leaving 14 bases between. The CDR3 extends over 15 amino acids. CDR3 sequence (DNA): TGTGCCAGCAATCACGAGACAGCGACTAATGAAAAACTGTTTTTT. Its translation is CASNHETATNEKLFF.

V usage is TRBV7-9 and J usage is TRBJ1-2, with D possibly being TRBD1 (5 bases). Trimming cost V 0 bases and J 8 bases, with 13 bases left between them. This CDR3 is built from 14 residues. Germline V gene lookup returns CDR1 SEHNR and CDR2 FQNEAQ (reference sequence). Here the CDR3 reads CASSLARGSHGYTF. The CDR3 region has the DNA TGTGCCAGCAGCTTAGCACGGGGGTCTCACGGCTACACCTTC.

V and J are TRBV11-2 and TRBJ2-2, with D maybe TRBD1 (5 bases). The CDR3 sequence is 13 residues long. V was cut by 3 bases and J by 4 bases, with 6 bases left in between. The germline V gene encodes CDR1 SGHAT and CDR2 FQNNGV. The CDR3 sequence: CASSFQGTGELFF. In DNA, the CDR3 is TGTGCCAGCAGCTTCCAGGGCACCGGGGAGCTGTTTTTT.

The gene calls are TRBV7-3 and TRBJ1-6, with 9 bases lining up with TRBD1. Germline-derived CDR1 and CDR2 are SGHTA and FQGTGA. V shed 4 bases and J 9 bases; nucleotides not matched to a gene: 7. CDR3 size: 15 residues. The CDR3 loop is CASSSGTGFFSPLHF. DNA for the CDR3: TGTGCCAGCAGCTCCGGGACAGGGTTTTTTTCACCCCTCCACTTT.

This rearrangement joins TRBV19 to TRBJ1-2; no clear D gene. The CDR3 totals 13 residues. CDR1 and CDR2 (germline): LNHDA, SQIVND (reference sequence). V lost 5 bases to trimming and J lost 0 bases, with 7 bases between them. In DNA, the CDR3 is TGTGCCAGTAGTCCTAATCCTAACTATGGCTACACCTTC. Protein: CASSPNPNYGYTF.

J is TRBJ2-5 and V is TRBV5-1; 7 bases are shared with TRBD1. CDR3 length: 16 amino acids. The V and J ends lost 3 bases and 5 bases, in that order; junction bases with no gene match: 13. Germline V gene lookup returns CDR1 SGHRS and CDR2 YFSETQ. The DNA for the CDR3 is TGCGCCAGCAGCTCGGATCCCAGACAGGGACGCGAGACCCAGTACTTC. Its protein product is CASSSDPRQGRETQYF.

V is TRBV15 and J is TRBJ2-7, with 9 bases matching TRBD2. J was trimmed by 4 bases and V by 1 base; bases with no gene match: 5. The germline CDR1 and CDR2 sequences are LNHNV and YYDKDF (reference sequence). The CDR3 loop spans 15 amino acids. This CDR3 is CATSRGGGGSYEQYF. DNA for the CDR3: TGTGCCACCAGCAGAGGCGGGGGGGGGTCGTACGAGCAGTACTTC.

CDR3 bases: TGTGCCAGCAGTCGAGAGACAGGCTACGAGCAGTACTTC. Translated, it gives CASSRETGYEQYF. The rearrangement joins TRBV6-1 to TRBJ2-5; D possibly corresponds to TRBD1 (6 bases). The DNA end favors TRBJ2-7, so the J call may be wrong. Germline lookup yields CDR1 MNHNS and CDR2 SASEGT. CDR3 length: 13 residues.

This chain connects TRBV10-2 to TRBJ1-3, with D perhaps TRBD1 (5 bases). V dropped 11 bases and J dropped 4 bases, with 12 bases sitting between them. Germline loops: CDR1 WSHSY, CDR2 SAAADI. This CDR3 has 12 residues. The CDR3 coding sequence is TGCGCCTGCGGGGCCGGGGGAAACACCATATATTTT. This gives the protein CACGAGGNTIYF.

This chain uses TRBV29-1 with TRBJ2-2; 7 bases line up with TRBD1. The V gene's germline CDR1 is SQVTM and CDR2 ANQGSEA. The J segment lost 3 bases and the V segment lost 8 bases, leaving 6 bases of the junction unmatched. CDR3 length: 13 amino acids. CDR3 residues: CSQRQGDTGELFF. The CDR3 DNA is TGCAGCCAAAGACAGGGCGACACCGGGGAGCTGTTTTTT.

The V gene is TRBV4-2, the J gene TRBJ2-1, with 8 positions matching TRBD2. Per the germline V gene, CDR1 is LGHNA and CDR2 is YNFKEQ. Trimming cost V 6 bases and J 9 bases; bases outside gene matches: 13. The CDR3 loop spans 15 amino acids. The CDR3 nucleotides are TGTGCCAGCAGAGACCCAGGGACTAGGGTCCGTGAGCAGTTCTTC. Translated, it gives CASRDPGTRVREQFF.